Shown below are 2 T cell receptor beta chains from a single sample sequenced in a study of blood T cells in healthy people across ages. Combining a sample-barcoded 5' primer with a J-beta primer mix, a second PCR ran for roughly 7 to 12 cycles. TCRdb redid the calling of the 5' RACE reads with MiXCR, one entry per CDR3 protein. The sample gives 790,000 or so distinct CDR3 sequences, around three fifths of which show up once; roughly 25% is in the top ten. The specimen was blood. The source of these receptors is a man aged 40-49 years in good health.

This sequence joins TRBV4-1 and TRBJ1-4, with D uncertain. CDR3 length: 17 residues. Germline CDR1 is MGHRA and CDR2 is YSYEKL. V lost 0 bases to trimming and J lost 7 bases, with 18 bases between them. CDR3 sequence: CASSQDFIISPPEKLFF. CDR3 coding DNA: TGCGCCAGCAGCCAAGATTTCATAATATCTCCCCCTGAAAAACTGTTTTTT.

This clonotype was seen only a few times. The genes are TRBV20-1 and TRBJ2-1; 10 bases agree with TRBD1. Germline values: CDR1 DFQATT, CDR2 SNEGSKA (reference sequence). V trimming: 6 bases; J trimming: 6 bases; junction bases outside the gene matches: 8. The CDR3 extends over 14 amino acids. In nucleotides, the CDR3 is TGCAGTGCGAAGACAGGGGGCGCAGTCAATGAGCAGTTCTTC. Translation: CSAKTGGAVNEQFF.